The present T cell receptor beta chain was sequenced within a study of glioma-infiltrating T cells after dendritic cell vaccination. The overall study: Autologous tumor lysate-pulsed dendritic cell vaccination was given between the early 2000s and the early 2010s. Autologous tumor lysate was loaded overnight onto monocyte-derived dendritic cells grown less than 8 days with IL-4 and GM-CSF.

About this clone itself: Its antigen is not identified.

CDR3 length: 16 residues. CDR1 and CDR2 (germline): SGDLS, YYNGEE. The J segment lost 5 bases and the V segment lost 0 bases, leaving 8 bases of the junction unmatched. Study results and caveats: Higher pretreatment TIL content predicted longer progression-free time and survival.

The protocol was immunoSEQ multiplex PCR, while the TCRdb copy is restricted to in-frame clones and leaves out a portion. This table has 80,000 to 100,000 clones, approximately 80% appearing once. Time point reported: after dendritic cell vaccination, including at tumor progression/relapse. The material sequenced was blood, taken after dendritic cell vaccination. This TCR was sampled from a human donor with glioblastoma. The V gene is TRBV9, the J gene TRBJ2-3; 8 nucleotides agree with TRBD2. The CDR3 loop reads CASSVAGGPPGDTQYF. Written as DNA, the CDR3 is TGTGCCAGCAGCGTAGCGGGGGGGCCTCCGGGAGATACGCAGTATTTT.